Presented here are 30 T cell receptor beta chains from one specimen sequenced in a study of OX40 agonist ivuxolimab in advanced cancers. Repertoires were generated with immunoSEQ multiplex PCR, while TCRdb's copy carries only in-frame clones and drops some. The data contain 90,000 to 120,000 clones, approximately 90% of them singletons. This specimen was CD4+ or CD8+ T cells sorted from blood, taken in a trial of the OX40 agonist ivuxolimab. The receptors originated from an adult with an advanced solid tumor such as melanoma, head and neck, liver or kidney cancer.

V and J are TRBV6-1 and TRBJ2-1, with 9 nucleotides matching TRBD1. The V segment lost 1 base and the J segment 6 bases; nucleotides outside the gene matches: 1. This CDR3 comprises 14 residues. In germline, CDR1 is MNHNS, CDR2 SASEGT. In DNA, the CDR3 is TGTGCCAGCAGTGAAGTGACAGGGGGCAATGAGCAGTTCTTC. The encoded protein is CASSEVTGGNEQFF.

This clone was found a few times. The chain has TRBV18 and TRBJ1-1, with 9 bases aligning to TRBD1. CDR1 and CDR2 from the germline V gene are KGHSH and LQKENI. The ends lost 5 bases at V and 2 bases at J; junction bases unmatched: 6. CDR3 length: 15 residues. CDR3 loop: CASSKGQGPNTEAFF. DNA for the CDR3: TGTGCCAGCTCAAAAGGACAGGGGCCAAACACTGAAGCTTTCTTT.

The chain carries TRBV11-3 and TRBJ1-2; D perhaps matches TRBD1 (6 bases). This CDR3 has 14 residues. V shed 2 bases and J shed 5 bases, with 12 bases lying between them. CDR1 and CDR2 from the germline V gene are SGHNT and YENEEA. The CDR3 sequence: CASSLNPGAYGYTF. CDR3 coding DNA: TGTGCCAGCAGCTTAAACCCAGGGGCATATGGCTACACCTTC.

CDR3 nucleotide sequence: TGTGCCAGCAGTGAAACAGGGGGCACAGATACGCAGTATTTT. Its protein product is CASSETGGTDTQYF. This chain links TRBV7-3 with TRBJ2-3, with 7 bases aligning to TRBD1. From germline, CDR1 is SGHTA and CDR2 FQGTGA. This CDR3 contains 14 residues. V lost 6 bases to trimming and J lost 1 base; unmatched junction nucleotides: 4.

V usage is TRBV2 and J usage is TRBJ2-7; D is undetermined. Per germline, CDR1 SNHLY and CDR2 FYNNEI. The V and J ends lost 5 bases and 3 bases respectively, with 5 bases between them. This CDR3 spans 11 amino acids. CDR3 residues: CASSSHYEQYF. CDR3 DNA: TGTGCCAGCAGTTCCCACTACGAGCAGTACTTC.

The CDR3 region has the DNA TGTGCCAGCTCACCACCCCGGGACACCGCCTACGAGCAGTACTTC. It encodes CASSPPRDTAYEQYF. The rearrangement joins TRBV18 to TRBJ2-7; D is perhaps TRBD1 (6 bases). The V end was cut by 0 bases, the J end by 2 bases, with 11 bases between. CDR1 is KGHSH and CDR2 is LQKENI in the germline V gene. The CDR3 has 15 residues. Full variable domain (rest looked up from reference TRBV18 and TRBJ2-7): NAGVMQNPRHLVRRRGQEARLRCSPMKGHSHVYWYRQLPEEGLKFMVYLQKENIIDESGMPKERFSAEFPKEGPSILRIQQVVRGDSAAYFCASSPPRDTAYEQYFGPGTRLTVT.

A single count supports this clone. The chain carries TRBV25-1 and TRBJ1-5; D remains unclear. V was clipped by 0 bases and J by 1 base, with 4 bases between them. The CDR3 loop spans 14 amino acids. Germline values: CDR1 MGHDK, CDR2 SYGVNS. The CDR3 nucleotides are TGTGCCAGCAGTGAATATAACAGCAATCAGCCCCAGCATTTT. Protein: CASSEYNSNQPQHF. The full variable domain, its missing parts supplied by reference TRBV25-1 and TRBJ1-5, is EADIYQTPRYLVIGTGKKITLECSQTMGHDKMYWYQQDPGMELHLIHYSYGVNSTEKGDLSSESTVSRIRTEHFPLTLESARPSHTSQYLCASSEYNSNQPQHFGDGTRLSIL.

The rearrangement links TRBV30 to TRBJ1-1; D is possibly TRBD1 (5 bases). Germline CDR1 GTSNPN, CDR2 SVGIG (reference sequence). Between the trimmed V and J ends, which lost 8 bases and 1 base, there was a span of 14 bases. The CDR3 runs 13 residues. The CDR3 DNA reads TGTGCCCGGGACCTGGCCCCGAACACTGAAGCTTTCTTT. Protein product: CARDLAPNTEAFF.

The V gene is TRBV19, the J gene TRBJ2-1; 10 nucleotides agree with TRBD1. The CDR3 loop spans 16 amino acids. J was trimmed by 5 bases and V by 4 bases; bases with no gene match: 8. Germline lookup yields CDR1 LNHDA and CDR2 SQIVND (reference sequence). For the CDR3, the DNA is TGTGCCAGTAGTACGGGACAGGGGATTATCCACAATGAGCAGTTCTTC. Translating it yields CASSTGQGIIHNEQFF.

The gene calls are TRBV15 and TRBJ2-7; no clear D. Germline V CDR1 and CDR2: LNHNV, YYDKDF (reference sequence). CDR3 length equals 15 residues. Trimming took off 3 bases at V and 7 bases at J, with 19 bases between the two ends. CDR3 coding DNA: TGTGCCACCAGCAGGGGAAATCAGGTCCGGCGTGAGCAGTACTTC. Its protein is CATSRGNQVRREQYF.

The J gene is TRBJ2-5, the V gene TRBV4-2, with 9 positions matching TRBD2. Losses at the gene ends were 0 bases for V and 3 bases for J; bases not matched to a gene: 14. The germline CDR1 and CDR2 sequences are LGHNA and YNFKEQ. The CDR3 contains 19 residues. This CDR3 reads CASSQDRVSGGPPEETQYF. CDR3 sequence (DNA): TGTGCCAGCAGCCAAGATCGGGTTAGCGGGGGCCCACCCGAAGAGACCCAGTACTTC.

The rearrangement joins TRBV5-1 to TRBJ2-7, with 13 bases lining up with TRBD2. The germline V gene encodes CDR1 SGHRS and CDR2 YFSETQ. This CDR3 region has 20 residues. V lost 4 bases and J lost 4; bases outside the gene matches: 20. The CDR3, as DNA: TGCGCCAGCAGCCCCGCTAGGACTAGCGGGAGCCAGTGGTGGGGGTACGAGCAGTACTTC. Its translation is CASSPARTSGSQWWGYEQYF.

The CDR3 spells CASSLQGISGYTF. The CDR3 DNA is TGTGCCAGCAGCTTGCAGGGGATCTCCGGCTACACCTTC. This chain connects TRBV6-5 to TRBJ1-2; a possible D gene is TRBD1 (6 bases). Per germline, CDR1 MNHEY and CDR2 SVGAGI. The length of the CDR3 is 13 residues. Deletions cut 6 bases from V and 8 bases from J, with 16 bases between.

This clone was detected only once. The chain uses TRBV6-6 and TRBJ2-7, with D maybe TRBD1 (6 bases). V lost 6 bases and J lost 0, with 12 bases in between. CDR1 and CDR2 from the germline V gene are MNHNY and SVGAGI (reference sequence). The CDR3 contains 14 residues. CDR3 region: CASRQGRGSYEQYF. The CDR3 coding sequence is TGTGCCAGCAGACAGGGCAGGGGCTCCTACGAGCAGTACTTC.

This CDR3 is CASSSLNARAPLHF. CDR3 sequence (DNA): TGTGCCAGCAGTTCGCTAAATGCCCGGGCGCCCCTCCACTTT. The V and J genes are TRBV6-1 and TRBJ1-6; unclear D gene. This CDR3 is built from 14 residues. The V gene's germline CDR1 is MNHNS and CDR2 SASEGT. V was pared by 5 bases and J by 13 bases, with 18 bases between.

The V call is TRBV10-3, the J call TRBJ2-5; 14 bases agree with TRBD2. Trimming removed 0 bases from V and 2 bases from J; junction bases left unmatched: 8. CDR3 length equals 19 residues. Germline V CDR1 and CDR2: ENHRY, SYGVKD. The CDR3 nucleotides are TGTGCCATCAGTGAGTCGTGGACTAGCGGGGGGACGGAACAAGAGACCCAGTACTTC. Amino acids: CAISESWTSGGTEQETQYF.

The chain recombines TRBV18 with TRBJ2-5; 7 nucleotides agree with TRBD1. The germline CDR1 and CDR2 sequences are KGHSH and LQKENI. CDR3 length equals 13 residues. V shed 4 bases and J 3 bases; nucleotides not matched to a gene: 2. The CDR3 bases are TGTGCCAGCTCACGGGGACAGAAAGAGACCCAGTACTTC. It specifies CASSRGQKETQYF.

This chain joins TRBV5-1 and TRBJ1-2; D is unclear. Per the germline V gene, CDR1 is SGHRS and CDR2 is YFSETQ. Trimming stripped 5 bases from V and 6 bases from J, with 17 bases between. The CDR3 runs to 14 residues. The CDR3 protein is CASRSPGRSDGYTF. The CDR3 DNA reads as TGCGCCAGCAGATCCCCCGGGAGGAGTGATGGCTACACCTTC.

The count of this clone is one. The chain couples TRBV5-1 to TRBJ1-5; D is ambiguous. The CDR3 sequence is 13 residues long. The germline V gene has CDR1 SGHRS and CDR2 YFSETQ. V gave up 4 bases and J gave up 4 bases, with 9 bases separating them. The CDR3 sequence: CASSPEGNQPQHF. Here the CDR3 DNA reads TGCGCCAGCAGCCCTGAGGGTAATCAGCCCCAGCATTTT. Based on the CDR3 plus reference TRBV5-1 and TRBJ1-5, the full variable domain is KAGVTQTPRYLIKTRGQQVTLSCSPISGHRSVSWYQQTPGQGLQFLFEYFSETQRNKGNFPGRFSGRQFSNSRSEMNVSTLELGDSALYLCASSPEGNQPQHFGDGTRLSIL.

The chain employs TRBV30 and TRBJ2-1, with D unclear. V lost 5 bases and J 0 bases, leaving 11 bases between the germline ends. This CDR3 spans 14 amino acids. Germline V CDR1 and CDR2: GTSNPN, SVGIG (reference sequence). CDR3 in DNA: TGTGCCTGGGGTCTCTTGGGCTCCTACAATGAGCAGTTCTTC. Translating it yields CAWGLLGSYNEQFF.

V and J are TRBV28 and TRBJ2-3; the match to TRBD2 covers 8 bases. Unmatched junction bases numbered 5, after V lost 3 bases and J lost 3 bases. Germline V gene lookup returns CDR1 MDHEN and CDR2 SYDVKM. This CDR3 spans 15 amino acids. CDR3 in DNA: TGTGCCAGCAGTTTTGGCGGGGGGAATACAGATACGCAGTATTTT. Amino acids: CASSFGGGNTDTQYF.

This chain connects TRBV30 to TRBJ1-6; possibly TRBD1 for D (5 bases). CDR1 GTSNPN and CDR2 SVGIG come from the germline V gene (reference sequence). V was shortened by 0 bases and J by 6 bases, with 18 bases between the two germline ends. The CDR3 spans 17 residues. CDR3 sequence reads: CAWSVRWRTQGNSPLHF. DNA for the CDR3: TGTGCCTGGAGTGTACGATGGCGGACTCAGGGTAATTCACCCCTCCACTTT.

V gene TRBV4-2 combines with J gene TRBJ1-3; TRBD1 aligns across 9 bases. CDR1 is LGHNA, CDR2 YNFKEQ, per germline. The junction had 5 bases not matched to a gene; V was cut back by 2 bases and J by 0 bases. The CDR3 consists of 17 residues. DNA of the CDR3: TGTGCCAGCAGCCAATCGGACAGGGGCCCCTCTGGAAACACCATATATTTT. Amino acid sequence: CASSQSDRGPSGNTIYF.

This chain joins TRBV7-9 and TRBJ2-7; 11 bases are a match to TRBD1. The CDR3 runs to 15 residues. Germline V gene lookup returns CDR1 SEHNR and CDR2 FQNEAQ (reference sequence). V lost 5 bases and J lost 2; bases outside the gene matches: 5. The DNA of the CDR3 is TGTGCCAGCAGCCCCTCGGGACAGGGGGCCTACGAGCAGTACTTC. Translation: CASSPSGQGAYEQYF.

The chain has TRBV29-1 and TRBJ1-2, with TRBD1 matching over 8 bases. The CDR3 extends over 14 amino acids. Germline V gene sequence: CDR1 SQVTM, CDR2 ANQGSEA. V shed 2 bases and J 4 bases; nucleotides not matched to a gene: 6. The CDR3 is CSVERRQGAYGYTF. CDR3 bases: TGCAGCGTTGAACGGAGGCAGGGGGCCTATGGCTACACCTTC.

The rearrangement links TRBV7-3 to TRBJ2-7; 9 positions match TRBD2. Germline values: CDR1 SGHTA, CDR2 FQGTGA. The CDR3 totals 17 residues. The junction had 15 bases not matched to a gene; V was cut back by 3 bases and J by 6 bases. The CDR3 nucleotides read TGTGCCAGCAGCTTCCCTCCGGGACTAGCCTTGCGTGGCGAGCAGTACTTC. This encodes CASSFPPGLALRGEQYF.

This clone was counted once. CDR3: CASSFTGTADQETQYF. The DNA of the CDR3 is TGTGCCAGCAGCTTTACGGGGACAGCGGATCAAGAGACCCAGTACTTC. The chain recombines TRBV13 with TRBJ2-5; 7 bases map to TRBD1. V lost 3 bases, J lost 2 bases, and 9 bases stayed unmatched. Germline values: CDR1 PRHDT, CDR2 FYEKMQ (reference sequence). This CDR3 contains 16 residues.

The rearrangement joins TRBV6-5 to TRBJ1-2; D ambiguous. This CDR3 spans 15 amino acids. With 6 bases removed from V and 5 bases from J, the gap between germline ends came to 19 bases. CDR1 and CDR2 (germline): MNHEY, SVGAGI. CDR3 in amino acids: CASSPREGPGYGYTF. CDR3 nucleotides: TGTGCCAGCAGCCCCCGAGAGGGCCCTGGATATGGCTACACCTTC.

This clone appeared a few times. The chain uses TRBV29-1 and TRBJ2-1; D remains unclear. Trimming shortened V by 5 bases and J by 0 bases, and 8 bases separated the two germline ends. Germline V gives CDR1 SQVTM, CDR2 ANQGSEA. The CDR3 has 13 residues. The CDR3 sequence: CSVRGSSYNEQFF. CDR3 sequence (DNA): TGCAGCGTTCGCGGCAGCTCCTACAATGAGCAGTTCTTC.

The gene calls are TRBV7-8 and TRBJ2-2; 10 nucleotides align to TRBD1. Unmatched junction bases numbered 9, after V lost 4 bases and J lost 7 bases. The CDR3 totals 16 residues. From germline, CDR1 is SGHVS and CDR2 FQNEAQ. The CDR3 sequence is CASSSAPGQGIGELFF. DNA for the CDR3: TGTGCCAGCAGCTCCGCCCCGGGACAGGGGATCGGGGAGCTGTTTTTT.